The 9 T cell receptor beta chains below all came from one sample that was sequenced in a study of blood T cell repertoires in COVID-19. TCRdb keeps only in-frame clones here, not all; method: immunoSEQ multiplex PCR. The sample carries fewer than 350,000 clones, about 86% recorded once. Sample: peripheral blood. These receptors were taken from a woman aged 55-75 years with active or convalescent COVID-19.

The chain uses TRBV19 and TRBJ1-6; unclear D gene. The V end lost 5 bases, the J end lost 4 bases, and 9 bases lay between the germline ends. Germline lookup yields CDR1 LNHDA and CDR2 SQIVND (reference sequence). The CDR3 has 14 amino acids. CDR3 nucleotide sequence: TGTGCCAGTAGTCCTGGGCTGTATAATTCACCCCTCCACTTT. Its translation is CASSPGLYNSPLHF.

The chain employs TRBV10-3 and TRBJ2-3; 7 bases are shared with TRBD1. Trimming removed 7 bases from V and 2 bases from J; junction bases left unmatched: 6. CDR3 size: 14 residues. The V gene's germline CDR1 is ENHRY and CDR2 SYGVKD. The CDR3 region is CAINGDSTTDTQYF. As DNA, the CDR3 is TGTGCCATCAATGGGGACAGCACCACAGATACGCAGTATTTT.

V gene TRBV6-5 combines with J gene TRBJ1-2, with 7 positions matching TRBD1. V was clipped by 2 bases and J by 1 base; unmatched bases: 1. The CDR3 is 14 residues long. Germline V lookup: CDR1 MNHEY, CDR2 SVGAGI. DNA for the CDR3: TGTGCCAGCAGTTACGGGGACAGTAACTATGGCTACACCTTC. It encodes CASSYGDSNYGYTF.

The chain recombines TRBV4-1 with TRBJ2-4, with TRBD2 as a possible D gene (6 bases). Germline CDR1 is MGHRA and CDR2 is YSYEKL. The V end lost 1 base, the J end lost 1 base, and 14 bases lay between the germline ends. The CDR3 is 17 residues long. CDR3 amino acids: CASSQAGVNEAKNIQYF. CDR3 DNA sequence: TGCGCCAGCAGCCAAGCGGGGGTAAACGAGGCCAAAAACATTCAGTACTTC.

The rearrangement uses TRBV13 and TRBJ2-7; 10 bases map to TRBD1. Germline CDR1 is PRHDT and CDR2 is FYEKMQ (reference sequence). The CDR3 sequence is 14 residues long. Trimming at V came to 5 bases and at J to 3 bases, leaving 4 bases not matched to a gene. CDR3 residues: CASSPGQGSYEQYF. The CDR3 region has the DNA TGTGCCAGCAGCCCGGGACAGGGGAGCTACGAGCAGTACTTC.

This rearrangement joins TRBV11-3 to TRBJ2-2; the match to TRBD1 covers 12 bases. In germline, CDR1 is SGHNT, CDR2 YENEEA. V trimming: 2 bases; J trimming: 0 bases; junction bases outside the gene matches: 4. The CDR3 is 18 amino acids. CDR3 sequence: CASSLIGTGGPNTGELFF. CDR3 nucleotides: TGTGCCAGCAGCTTAATCGGGACAGGGGGCCCGAACACCGGGGAGCTGTTTTTT.

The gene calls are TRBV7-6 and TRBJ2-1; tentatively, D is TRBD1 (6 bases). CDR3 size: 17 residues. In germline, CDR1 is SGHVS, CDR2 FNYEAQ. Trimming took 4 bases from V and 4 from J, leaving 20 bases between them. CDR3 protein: CASSSGQKQKAYNEQFF. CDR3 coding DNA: TGTGCCAGCAGCTCCGGACAGAAACAAAAGGCGTACAATGAGCAGTTCTTC. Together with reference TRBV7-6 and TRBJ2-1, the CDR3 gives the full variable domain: GAGVSQSPRYKVTKRGQDVALRCDPISGHVSLYWYRQALGQGPEFLTYFNYEAQQDKSGLPNDRFSAERPEGSISTLTIQRTEQRDSAMYRCASSSGQKQKAYNEQFFGPGTRLTVL.

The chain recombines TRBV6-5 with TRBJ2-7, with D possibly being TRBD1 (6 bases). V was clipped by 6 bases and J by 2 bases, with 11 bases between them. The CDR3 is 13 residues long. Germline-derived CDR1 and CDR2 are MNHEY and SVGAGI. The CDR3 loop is CASRSGHPYEQYF. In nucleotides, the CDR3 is TGTGCCAGCAGATCGGGACATCCCTACGAGCAGTACTTC.

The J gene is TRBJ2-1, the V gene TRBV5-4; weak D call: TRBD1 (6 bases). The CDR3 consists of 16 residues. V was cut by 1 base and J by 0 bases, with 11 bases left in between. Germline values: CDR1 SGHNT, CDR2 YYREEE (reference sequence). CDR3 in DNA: TGTGCCAGCAGCTTGTCGGTAGGGGGCTCCTACAATGAGCAGTTCTTC. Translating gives CASSLSVGGSYNEQFF. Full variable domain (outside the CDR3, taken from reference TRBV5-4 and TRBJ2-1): ETGVTQSPTHLIKTRGQQVTLRCSSQSGHNTVSWYQQALGQGPQFIFQYYREEENGRGNFPPRFSGLQFPNYSSELNVNALELDDSALYLCASSLSVGGSYNEQFFGPGTRLTVL.